A selection of T cell receptor beta chains follows, all from one sample in a study of T cells after yellow fever vaccination. TCRdb reprocessed the 5' RACE reads with MiXCR, giving one entry per CDR3 protein. The sample carries a few hundred thousand distinct CDR3 sequences, approximately 4% recorded once. This specimen consisted of PBMCs, obtained 5 days after the yellow fever booster vaccination. These receptors were taken from a man aged 18 to 35 who received the YFV17D yellow fever vaccine. The CDR3 runs from the conserved cysteine through the conserved F or W. A D gene is named only where the DNA matches it firmly. Size is stated for part of the rows, as once, few or many counts, or as a class when the clone is expanded.

size: .; V: TRBV29-1; D: .; J: TRBJ1-2; DNA: TGCAGCGGGGGGGATGATGGCTACACCTTC; CDR3: CSGGDDGYTF
size: .; V: TRBV10-3; D: .; J: TRBJ2-7; DNA: TGTGCCACCAAGGGGCAGGAGGGAAACTACGAGCAGTACTTC; CDR3: CATKGQEGNYEQYF
size: few; V: TRBV3-1; D: .; J: TRBJ1-1; DNA: TGTGCCAGCAGCCAAGACACACTACTTGGAGCTTTCTTT; CDR3: CASSQDTLLGAFF
size: few; V: TRBV7-3; D: .; J: TRBJ1-1; DNA: TGTGCCAGCAGCCGTGAAGCAGGGACTGAAGCTTTCTTT; CDR3: CASSREAGTEAFF
size: .; V: TRBV7-3; D: .; J: TRBJ2-2; DNA: TGTGCCAGCAGCTTATCGTACATCACCGGGGAGCTGTTTTTT; CDR3: CASSLSYITGELFF
size: few; V: TRBV12-3/TRBV12-4; D: TRBD2; J: TRBJ2-1; DNA: TGTGCCAGCAGGAGCGGGGGGGCTGTCAATGAGCAGTTCTTC; CDR3: CASRSGGAVNEQFF
size: few; V: TRBV12-3/TRBV12-4; D: .; J: TRBJ1-6; DNA: TGTGCCAGCAGTTTATGGCAGGGAGGATCACCCCTCCACTTT; CDR3: CASSLWQGGSPLHF
size: many; V: TRBV20-1; D: TRBD2; J: TRBJ2-7; DNA: TGCAGTGCTAGAGGCTGGCGGGGGGGCTCCTACGAGCAGTACTTC; CDR3: CSARGWRGGSYEQYF
size: .; V: TRBV15; D: .; J: TRBJ1-4; DNA: TGTGCCACCAGCAAGAACCGGGACTTATCAACTAATGAAAAACTGTTTTTT; CDR3: CATSKNRDLSTNEKLFF
size: .; V: TRBV5-4; D: .; J: TRBJ2-1; DNA: TGTGCCAGCAATCAGTTGAACAATGAGCAGTTCTTC; CDR3: CASNQLNNEQFF
size: many; V: TRBV5-1; D: TRBD1; J: TRBJ1-1; DNA: TGCGCCAGCAGCTTGACAGGGGTGGATGAAGCTTTCTTT; CDR3: CASSLTGVDEAFF
size: many; V: TRBV5-1; D: .; J: TRBJ2-5; DNA: TGCGCCAGCAGCTTGCAAGGGTCCCCAACCCAAGAGACCCAGTACTTC; CDR3: CASSLQGSPTQETQYF
size: few; V: TRBV7-2; D: .; J: TRBJ2-1; DNA: TGTGCCAGCAGCTCCGGGTCTTTTGCTTACAATGAGCAGTTCTTC; CDR3: CASSSGSFAYNEQFF
size: .; V: TRBV4-3; D: TRBD2; J: TRBJ2-1; DNA: TGCGCCAGCACTACGCTAGCGGGGGGCCGGAATGAGCAGTTCTTC; CDR3: CASTTLAGGRNEQFF
size: .; V: TRBV4-3; D: .; J: TRBJ2-6; DNA: TGCGCCAGCAGCCAAGACGGCAGGGGTTTGGATGGGGCCAACGTCCTGACTTTC; CDR3: CASSQDGRGLDGANVLTF
size: few; V: TRBV12-3/TRBV12-4; D: TRBD2; J: TRBJ2-3; DNA: TGTGCCAGCACCCTGCTAGCGGGGATCACAGATACGCAGTATTTT; CDR3: CASTLLAGITDTQYF
size: .; V: TRBV9; D: TRBD2; J: TRBJ2-5; DNA: TGTGCCAGCAGCGTAGAAGGGCGGGGGGGCGTAGAGACCCAGTACTTC; CDR3: CASSVEGRGGVETQYF
size: .; V: TRBV7-2; D: .; J: TRBJ1-1; DNA: TGTGCCACCCTGAGAGGGTCTGAAGCTTTCTTT; CDR3: CATLRGSEAFF
size: .; V: TRBV6-2/TRBV6-3; D: .; J: TRBJ2-2; DNA: TGTGCCAGCAACGAACATAGAGCCGGGGAGCTGTTTTTT; CDR3: CASNEHRAGELFF
size: few; V: TRBV7-8; D: TRBD2; J: TRBJ2-7; DNA: TGTGCCAGCAGCTTAGTTAGCGGGGGAGCCTACGAGCAGTACTTC; CDR3: CASSLVSGGAYEQYF
size: .; V: TRBV20-1; D: .; J: TRBJ2-1; DNA: TGCAGTGCCGGGGGCGGCCACTACAATGAGCAGTTCTTC; CDR3: CSAGGGHYNEQFF
size: .; V: TRBV20-1; D: TRBD2; J: TRBJ2-3; DNA: TGCAGTGACATGACTAGCGGGGGGAACACAGATACGCAGTATTTT; CDR3: CSDMTSGGNTDTQYF
size: .; V: TRBV7-6; D: .; J: TRBJ2-3; DNA: TGTGCCAGCAGCTTGGGACCCTTGTTAACGCAGTATTTT; CDR3: CASSLGPLLTQYF